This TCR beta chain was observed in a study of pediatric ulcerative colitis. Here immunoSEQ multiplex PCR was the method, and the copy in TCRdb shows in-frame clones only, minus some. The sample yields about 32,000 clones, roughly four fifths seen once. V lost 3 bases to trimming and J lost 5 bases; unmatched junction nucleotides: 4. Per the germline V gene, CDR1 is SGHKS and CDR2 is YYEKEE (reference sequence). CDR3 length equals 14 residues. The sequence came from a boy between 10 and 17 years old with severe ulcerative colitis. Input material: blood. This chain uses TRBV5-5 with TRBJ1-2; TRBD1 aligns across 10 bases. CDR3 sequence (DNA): TGTGCCAGCAGCTGGGACAGGGGTAGTTATGGCTACACCTTC. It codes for CASSWDRGSYGYTF.